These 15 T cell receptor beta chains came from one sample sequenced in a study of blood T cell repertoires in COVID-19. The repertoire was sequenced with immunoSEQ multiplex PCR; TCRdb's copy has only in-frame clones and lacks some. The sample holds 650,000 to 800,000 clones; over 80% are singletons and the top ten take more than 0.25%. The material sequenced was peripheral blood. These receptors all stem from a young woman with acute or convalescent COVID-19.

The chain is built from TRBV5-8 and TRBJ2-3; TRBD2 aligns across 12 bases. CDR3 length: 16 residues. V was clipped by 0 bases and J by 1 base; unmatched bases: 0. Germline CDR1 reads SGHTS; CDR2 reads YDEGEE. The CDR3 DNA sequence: TGTGCCAGCAGCTTGGGACTAGCGGGGGGCACAGATACGCAGTATTTT. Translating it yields CASSLGLAGGTDTQYF.

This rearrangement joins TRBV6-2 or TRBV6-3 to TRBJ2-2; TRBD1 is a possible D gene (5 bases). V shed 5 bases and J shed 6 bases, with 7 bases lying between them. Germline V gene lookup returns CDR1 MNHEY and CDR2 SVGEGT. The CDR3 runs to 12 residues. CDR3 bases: TGTGCCAGCAGTGACAGTTCCGGGGAGCTGTTTTTT. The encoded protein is CASSDSSGELFF.

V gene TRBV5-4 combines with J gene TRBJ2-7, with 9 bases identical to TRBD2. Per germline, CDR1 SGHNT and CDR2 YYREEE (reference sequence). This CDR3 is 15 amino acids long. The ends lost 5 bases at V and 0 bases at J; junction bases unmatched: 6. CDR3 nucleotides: TGTGCCAGCAGGCCTAGCGGGGCCCCCTCCTACGAGCAGTACTTC. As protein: CASRPSGAPSYEQYF.

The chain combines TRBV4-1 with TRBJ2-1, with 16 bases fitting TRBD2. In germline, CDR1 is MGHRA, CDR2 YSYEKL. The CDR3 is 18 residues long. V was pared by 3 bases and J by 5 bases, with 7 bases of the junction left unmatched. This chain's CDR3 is CASSHPGLAGGQDNEQFF. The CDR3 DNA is TGCGCCAGCAGCCACCCGGGACTAGCGGGGGGGCAGGACAATGAGCAGTTCTTC.

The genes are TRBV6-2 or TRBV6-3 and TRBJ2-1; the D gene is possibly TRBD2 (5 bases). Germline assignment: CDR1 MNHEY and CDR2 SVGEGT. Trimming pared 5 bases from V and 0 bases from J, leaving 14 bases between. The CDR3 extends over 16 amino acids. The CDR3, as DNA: TGTGCCAGCAGTCCCCTGCGGGCAAGCTCCTACAATGAGCAGTTCTTC. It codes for CASSPLRASSYNEQFF.

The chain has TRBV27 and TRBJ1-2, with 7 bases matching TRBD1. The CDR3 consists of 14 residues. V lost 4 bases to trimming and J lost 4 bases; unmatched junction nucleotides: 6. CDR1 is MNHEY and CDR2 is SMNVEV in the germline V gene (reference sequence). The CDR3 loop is CASSSRGQVYGYTF. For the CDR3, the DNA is TGTGCCAGCAGTTCAAGGGGGCAGGTCTATGGCTACACCTTC.

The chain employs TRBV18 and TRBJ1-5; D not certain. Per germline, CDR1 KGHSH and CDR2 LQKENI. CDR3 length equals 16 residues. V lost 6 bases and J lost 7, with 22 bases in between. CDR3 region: CASSPPGAAGRQPQHF. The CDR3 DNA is TGTGCCAGCTCGCCCCCAGGAGCGGCCGGGCGGCAGCCCCAGCATTTT.

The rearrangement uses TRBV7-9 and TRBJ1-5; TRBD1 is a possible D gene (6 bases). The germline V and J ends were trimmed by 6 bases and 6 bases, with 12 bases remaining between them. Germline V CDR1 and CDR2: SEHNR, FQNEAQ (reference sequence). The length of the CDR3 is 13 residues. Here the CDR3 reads CASSRGGRQPQHF. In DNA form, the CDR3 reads TGTGCCAGCAGTCGTGGGGGCCGTCAGCCCCAGCATTTT.

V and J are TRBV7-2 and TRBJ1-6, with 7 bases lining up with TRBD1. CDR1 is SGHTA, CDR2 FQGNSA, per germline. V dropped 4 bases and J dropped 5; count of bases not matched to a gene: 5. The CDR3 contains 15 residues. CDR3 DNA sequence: TGTGCCAGCAGCTCCCCGGACAGGAATAATTCACCCCTCCACTTT. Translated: CASSSPDRNNSPLHF.

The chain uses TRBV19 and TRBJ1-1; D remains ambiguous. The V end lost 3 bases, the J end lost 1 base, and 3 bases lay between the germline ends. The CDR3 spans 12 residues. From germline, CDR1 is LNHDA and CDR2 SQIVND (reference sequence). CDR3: CASSIQNTEAFF. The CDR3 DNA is TGTGCCAGTAGTATCCAGAACACTGAAGCTTTCTTT.

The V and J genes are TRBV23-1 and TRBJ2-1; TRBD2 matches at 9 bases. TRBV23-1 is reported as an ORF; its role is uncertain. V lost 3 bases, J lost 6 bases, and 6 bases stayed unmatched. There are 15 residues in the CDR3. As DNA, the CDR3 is TGCGCCAGCAGTCAGACGGGACTAGCTGGCAATGAGCAGTTCTTC. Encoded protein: CASSQTGLAGNEQFF.

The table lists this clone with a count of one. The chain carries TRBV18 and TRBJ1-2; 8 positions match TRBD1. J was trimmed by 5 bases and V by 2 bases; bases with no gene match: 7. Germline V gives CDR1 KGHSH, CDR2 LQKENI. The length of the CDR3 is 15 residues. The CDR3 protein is CASSPRDRNLYGYTF. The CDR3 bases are TGTGCCAGCTCACCAAGGGACAGGAACCTATATGGCTACACCTTC.

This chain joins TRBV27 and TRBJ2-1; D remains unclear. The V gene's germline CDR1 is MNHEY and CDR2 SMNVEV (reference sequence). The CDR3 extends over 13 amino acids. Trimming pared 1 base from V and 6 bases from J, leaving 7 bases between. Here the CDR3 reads CASSLLVANEQFF. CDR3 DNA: TGTGCCAGCAGTTTATTGGTGGCCAATGAGCAGTTCTTC.

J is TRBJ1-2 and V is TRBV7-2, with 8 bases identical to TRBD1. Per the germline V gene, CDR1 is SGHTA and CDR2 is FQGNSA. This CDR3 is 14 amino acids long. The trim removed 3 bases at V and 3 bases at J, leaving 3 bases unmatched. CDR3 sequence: CASSLGQAYYGYTF. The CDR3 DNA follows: TGTGCCAGCAGCTTGGGACAGGCTTACTATGGCTACACCTTC.

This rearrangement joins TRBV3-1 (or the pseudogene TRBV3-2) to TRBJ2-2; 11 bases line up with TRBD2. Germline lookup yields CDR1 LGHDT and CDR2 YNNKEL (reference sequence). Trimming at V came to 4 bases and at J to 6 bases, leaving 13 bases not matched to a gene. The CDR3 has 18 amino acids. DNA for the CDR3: TGTGCCAGCAGCCCCACGAGTAGCGGGGGGGCCCGGGCCGGGGAGCTGTTTTTT. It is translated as CASSPTSSGGARAGELFF.